A selection of T cell receptor beta chains follows, all from one sample in a study of identical twins. TCRdb called the 5' RACE reads again in MiXCR, with one record for every CDR3 protein. The repertoire holds 600,000 to 850,000 distinct CDR3 sequences, with about 20% as singletons. Separately, the same data were catalogued under a study of T cells expressing NK-cell markers.

The sequencing input was PBMCs. These receptors were obtained from a woman in her late teens or twenties in good health. Both conserved end residues are trimmed from each CDR3. D genes are given only for firm matches.

j_call	v_call	d_call	cdr3_aa
TRBJ1-2	TRBV25-1	NA	ASSVEYGYT
TRBJ2-7	TRBV29-1	TRBD1	SVVTQGAYEQY
TRBJ2-5	TRBV20-1	NA	SARLQGETQY
TRBJ2-7	TRBV12-3/TRBV12-4	TRBD2	ASSPSGVGEDEQY
TRBJ2-5	TRBV9	NA	ASSVGWFRETQY
TRBJ2-3	TRBV10-3	TRBD2	AISEMTSGSTDTQY
TRBJ1-1	TRBV4-1	NA	ASSQDWGGKNGNTEAF
TRBJ2-2	TRBV13	NA	ASSQYNSGNTGELF
TRBJ2-3	TRBV6-1	NA	ASTHLWGHPRRSDTQY
TRBJ2-7	TRBV5-1	TRBD1	ASSWSAGQGYEQY
TRBJ1-5	TRBV6-1	NA	ASTLGGTKASQPQH
TRBJ2-1	TRBV2	TRBD1	ASSEAAGGLAEQF
TRBJ2-1	TRBV12-3/TRBV12-4	TRBD2	ASSSPSGAYNEQF
TRBJ1-2	TRBV6-1	NA	ASSSRENYGYT
TRBJ1-1	TRBV29-1	NA	SVEVVDTEAF
TRBJ2-3	TRBV20-1	TRBD2	SVSGGPPDTQY
TRBJ1-2	TRBV5-1	NA	ASSLSRGDGYT
TRBJ2-7	TRBV11-2	TRBD1	ASSLDKGASYEQY
TRBJ2-1	TRBV12-3/TRBV12-4	NA	ASSFPSSAHYNEQF
TRBJ1-5	TRBV7-9	NA	ASSQVGAGGPQH
TRBJ2-3	TRBV20-1	NA	SARATGRGLTDTQY
TRBJ2-2	TRBV7-3	NA	ASSAYRASGELF
TRBJ2-3	TRBV20-1	TRBD1	SAKDRLVDTQY
TRBJ2-1	TRBV7-2	NA	ASSLYGPSTANEQF